The subject of this entry is one T cell receptor (beta chain). Its antigen remains undetermined. Per-nucleotide qualities are absent, and no much larger clonotype sits a single base away. TCRbeta CDR3 regions were amplified from genomic DNA by means of the immunoSEQ Assay, a bias-controlled multiplex PCR. Per the original workflow: The number of nucleated cells in each sample was estimated by amplification of reference gene primers within the assay. To quantify the absolute abundance of each unique TCRbeta CDR3 rearrangement, sequence reads were collapsed and filtered. For each sample, productive Simpson clonality was calculated by taking the square root of Simpson's diversity index across productive rearrangements. TCRdb re-hosts the immuneACCESS table, in-frame sequences only. Its copies lack some clones; in the studies checked, an unresolved V gene accounts for under half of them, and the cause for the rest is not known. V and J calls and clone size are copied from that table; D and trimming were computed from the DNA. This sample comprises around 470,000 clones, 80% to 90% of them detected only once. The top ten clones comprise about 0.91% of the sample.

At one collaborating source in Seattle, patients were enrolled during active infection and were followed longitudinally through the course of disease. The collaborating institutions used their own protocols to collect whole blood in K2EDTA tubes. For TCRbeta analysis, collaborators shipped samples as frozen whole blood, isolated PBMCs, or DNA extracted from either of those sample types. The data stem from a study of blood T cell repertoires in COVID-19 (dated by TCRdb to about 2020). Looking at the study overall: Samples covering the acute and convalescent phases of COVID-19 were provided by collaborators in the United States, Italy and Spain. Where available, HLA class I and class II types were taken from metadata supplied by the sample provider and were not determined by assay-based typing. The repertoires were made available in a free public database intended to serve as a resource for research on the immune response to SARS-CoV-2. Subjects who had been exposed to COVID-19, were actively infected with it, or had recovered from it provided the deeply sampled blood TCRbeta repertoires that made up the dataset. The sample metadata nearly always contained a de-identified subject ID, COVID-19 status, age in years and sex. The prospective study material was composed of cDNA or gDNA derived from T cells, B-cell-depleted T cells, or PBMCs. The samples were drawn from two sources: the first 160 participants of the ongoing ImmuneRACE study, and 950 to 1,500 subjects contributed by 6 global collaborators. General study outcomes and caveats: How much clinical and demographic metadata was included differed by source and by participant, and the metadata was provided uncurated.

The V end gives up 6 bases and the J end 3 bases, leaving 6 bases in the junction not matched to a gene. Reading from cysteine to phenylalanine, the CDR3 counts 15 amino acids. Only the CDR3 DNA is retained, 45 bases long and in frame from the first base. Based on the germline V gene, the CDR1 and CDR2 sequences are MNHEY and SVGAGI. This sequence was found in a man younger than 30 with COVID-19, enrolled during active disease. The sequence joins TRBV6-5 to TRBJ2-1, with TRBD1 matching 9 junction bases. Material for sequencing was peripheral blood. The CDR3 amino acid sequence is: CASRDRTGVYNEQFF. At the DNA level, the sequence is TGTGCCAGCAGGGACAGGACAGGGGTCTACAATGAGCAGTTCTTC.